These 6 T cell receptor beta chains originate from one sample sequenced in a study of beta chain features in type 1 diabetes. Expressed TCRB transcripts were sequenced because the entire RNA isolate underwent reverse transcription. Assay used: immunoSEQ multiplex PCR; TCRdb lists only in-frame clones, some missing. The sample holds a few hundred thousand clones, 12% to 15% seen once. Sequencing input: central memory CD4+ T cells from blood. These receptors came from a man between 25 and 39 years old in good health.

This clone was counted only a few times. The chain links TRBV6-6 to TRBJ1-1; unclear D gene. V dropped 7 bases and J dropped 6 bases, with 9 bases sitting between them. From germline, CDR1 is MNHNY and CDR2 SVGAGI (reference sequence). This CDR3 has 11 residues. This chain's CDR3 is CASNIVSEAFF. CDR3 DNA: TGTGCCAGCAATATAGTCTCTGAAGCTTTCTTT.

This sequence joins TRBV20-1 and TRBJ2-3; no definite D call. V shed 6 bases and J shed 2 bases, with 6 bases lying between them. Germline lookup yields CDR1 DFQATT and CDR2 SNEGSKA (reference sequence). The CDR3 is 11 amino acids. The CDR3 region has the DNA TGCAGTGCCTTTCACACAGATACGCAGTATTTT. Translated: CSAFHTDTQYF.

The rearrangement links TRBV6-4 to TRBJ2-2; maybe TRBD2 (6 bases). This CDR3 is built from 17 residues. In germline, CDR1 is MRHNA, CDR2 SNTAGT. With 5 bases removed from V and 0 bases from J, the gap between germline ends came to 16 bases. The CDR3 DNA reads TGTGCCAGCAGTCGGATGGGGACGGGGGCGAACACCGGGGAGCTGTTTTTT. Translated, it gives CASSRMGTGANTGELFF.

The chain couples TRBV29-1 to TRBJ1-5, with D unclear. The CDR3 length is 14 residues. Germline-derived CDR1 and CDR2 are SQVTM and ANQGSEA. The V and J ends lost 5 bases and 1 base respectively, with 12 bases between them. Written as DNA, the CDR3 is TGCAGCGTTTTCAACTCGGGGAGCAATCAGCCCCAGCATTTT. It yields the protein CSVFNSGSNQPQHF.

This clone was picked up many times. The chain carries TRBV10-3 and TRBJ2-3; the D is unclear. V was shortened by 6 bases and J by 2 bases, with 12 bases between the two germline ends. Per the germline V gene, CDR1 is ENHRY and CDR2 is SYGVKD. CDR3 length: 14 amino acids. The CDR3 region is CAISEVLHTDTQYF. The CDR3 DNA reads TGTGCCATCAGCGAAGTATTACACACAGATACGCAGTATTTT.

This clone was counted once. J is TRBJ2-2 and V is TRBV19, with D unclear. From germline, CDR1 is LNHDA and CDR2 SQIVND (reference sequence). The CDR3 is 11 amino acids. Trimming removed 11 bases from V and 6 bases from J, with 10 bases in between. The CDR3 region is CAPGAAGELFF. CDR3 coding DNA: TGTGCCCCAGGCGCAGCCGGGGAGCTGTTTTTT.